The clone carrying this T cell receptor (beta chain) was counted once. This record comes from a study of Graves' ophthalmopathy and Graves' hyperthyroidism. Beta-chain TCR CDR3 regions were amplified from RNA transcripts. First-round RT-PCR used HTBI primers; second-round multiplex PCR followed. TCRdb fed the multiplex PCR reads into MiXCR, producing one record per CDR3 protein. The repertoire holds fewer than 650,000 distinct CDR3 sequences, with about a fifth as singletons. The germline V and J ends were trimmed by 6 bases and 7 bases, with 15 bases remaining between them. This CDR3 has 13 amino acids. Per the germline V gene, CDR1 is SNHLY and CDR2 is FYNNEI.

The chain joins TRBV2 to TRBJ1-1, with a weak D call TRBD1 (5 bases). The source material was peripheral blood. This TCR derives from a young woman with stable Graves' hyperthyroidism. Some clones in this sample may be carry-over from other donors' samples. The CDR3 reads CASRLQGRGEAFF. The CDR3 region has the DNA TGTGCCAGCAGACTTCAGGGACGGGGTGAAGCTTTCTTT.